These 32 T cell receptor beta chains originate from one sample sequenced in a study of T cell changes during pregnancy in multiple sclerosis. Assay: immunoSEQ multiplex PCR; the TCRdb copy retains only in-frame clones and omits some. Counted here are around 67,000 clones, 92% occurring once; the ten biggest clones make up under 2.5%. Source: peripheral blood, taken in the first trimester of pregnancy. All receptors derive from a female donor with multiple sclerosis, enrolled in a pregnancy study.

J is TRBJ2-7 and V is TRBV5-5; 9 bases are a match to TRBD1. Germline trimming cut 1 base from V and 5 bases from J; bases unmatched to any gene: 7. The germline CDR1 and CDR2 sequences are SGHKS and YYEKEE (reference sequence). CDR3 length: 15 residues. CDR3 sequence (DNA): TGTGCCAGCAGCTTGAGAAGGACAGGGGCTGACGAGCAGTACTTC. Its translation: CASSLRRTGADEQYF.

The chain carries TRBV7-9 and TRBJ1-1; 7 bases line up with TRBD1. Germline CDR1 and CDR2: SEHNR and FQNEAQ (reference sequence). The CDR3 is 17 amino acids. The V segment lost 1 base and the J segment 5 bases; nucleotides outside the gene matches: 13. The DNA for the CDR3 is TGTGCCAGCAGCTTAGTGGGCCGGACAGGAGATAAAACTGAAGCTTTCTTT. Protein sequence: CASSLVGRTGDKTEAFF.

The chain links TRBV9 to TRBJ2-5; TRBD2 aligns across 10 bases. J lost 0 bases, V lost 0 bases, and 2 bases had no gene match. The CDR3 consists of 16 residues. CDR1 and CDR2 from the germline V gene are SGDLS and YYNGEE. CDR3 DNA sequence: TGTGCCAGCAGCGTAGTACTAGCGGGGTACCAAGAGACCCAGTACTTC. Translated: CASSVVLAGYQETQYF.

The chain combines TRBV9 with TRBJ2-7, with 8 bases that match TRBD2. Germline loops: CDR1 SGDLS, CDR2 YYNGEE. The CDR3 loop spans 14 amino acids. Losses at the gene ends were 2 bases for V and 5 bases for J; bases not matched to a gene: 6. CDR3 in amino acids: CASSVGGVKDEQYF. The CDR3 nucleotides are TGTGCCAGCAGCGTCGGGGGGGTTAAAGACGAGCAGTACTTC.

The rearrangement links TRBV7-2 to TRBJ2-2; tentative D call: TRBD2 (5 bases). The CDR3 loop spans 15 amino acids. Trimming shortened V by 0 bases and J by 4 bases, and 9 bases separated the two germline ends. CDR1 SGHTA and CDR2 FQGNSA come from the germline V gene. CDR3 DNA sequence: TGTGCCAGCAGCTTAGCGCTCGCGGGCACCGGGGAGCTGTTTTTT. Its translation: CASSLALAGTGELFF.

The genes are TRBV10-3 and TRBJ1-4; 10 bases align to TRBD1. V dropped 2 bases and J dropped 8; count of bases not matched to a gene: 8. The length of the CDR3 is 16 residues. Germline CDR1 ENHRY, CDR2 SYGVKD. The DNA of the CDR3 is TGTGCCATCAGTGAGCCCGGGACAGGGGTGAGAGAAAAACTGTTTTTT. Its translation: CAISEPGTGVREKLFF.

The chain links TRBV6-6 to TRBJ2-3, with TRBD1 matching over 7 bases. Trimming took 2 bases from V and 1 from J; bases not matched to a gene: 3. The CDR3 consists of 15 residues. In germline, CDR1 is MNHNY, CDR2 SVGAGI (reference sequence). CDR3 region: CASSYPQGGTDTQYF. The DNA of the CDR3 is TGTGCCAGCAGTTACCCCCAGGGGGGCACAGATACGCAGTATTTT.

This clone was seen a single time. This chain links TRBV7-2 with TRBJ2-1, with D maybe TRBD1 (6 bases). Germline V gives CDR1 SGHTA, CDR2 FQGNSA. The V gene lost 5 bases and the J gene lost 4 bases, with 15 bases spanning the gap. This CDR3 comprises 15 residues. Here the CDR3 reads CASSRLKQGYNEQFF. The CDR3 DNA reads as TGTGCCAGCAGCCGCCTCAAACAGGGATACAATGAGCAGTTCTTC.

J is TRBJ1-1 and V is TRBV4-3, with no clear D. The CDR3 is 14 residues long. V gave up 0 bases and J gave up 4 bases, with 9 bases separating them. The germline CDR1 and CDR2 sequences are LGHNA and YSLEER. The CDR3 protein is CASSQDTSGTEAFF. The CDR3 coding sequence is TGCGCCAGCAGCCAAGATACAAGCGGCACTGAAGCTTTCTTT.

This chain links TRBV4-3 with TRBJ2-1, with TRBD2 identical over 9 bases. V lost 0 bases to trimming and J lost 4 bases; unmatched junction nucleotides: 4. Germline V gives CDR1 LGHNA, CDR2 YSLEER. There are 16 residues in the CDR3. CDR3 protein: CASSQDTSGYYNEQFF. DNA of the CDR3: TGCGCCAGCAGCCAAGATACTAGCGGGTATTACAATGAGCAGTTCTTC.

V and J are TRBV14 and TRBJ2-1; D perhaps matches TRBD1 (6 bases). This CDR3 contains 14 residues. Trimming left V 4 bases short and J 8 bases short, with 15 bases between. The germline gives CDR1 SGHDN, CDR2 FVKESK. DNA for the CDR3: TGTGCCAGCAGCCTTACAAACAGGGTGTATGAGCAGTTCTTC. Its protein is CASSLTNRVYEQFF. Using reference TRBV14 and TRBJ2-1 for the parts outside the CDR3, the full variable domain is EAGVTQFPSHSVIEKGQTVTLRCDPISGHDNLYWYRRVMGKEIKFLLHFVKESKQDESGMPNNRFLAERTGGTYSTLKVQPAELEDSGVYFCASSLTNRVYEQFFGPGTRLTVL.

This clone occurred once. One end of the junction is discordant with germline, which a read error may explain. The chain uses TRBV7-7 and TRBJ2-3; TRBD2 is a possible D gene (6 bases). Germline V CDR1 and CDR2: SSHAT, FNYEAQ (reference sequence). The CDR3 runs 15 residues. DNA for the CDR3: TGTGCTAGCAGCGCCCTACTAGCAATCGCAGATACGCAGTATTTT. This encodes CASSALLAIADTQYF.

V and J are TRBV29-1 and TRBJ2-7; D gene ambiguous. The CDR3 sequence is 13 residues long. Trimming took off 5 bases at V and 0 bases at J, with 11 bases between the two ends. Germline V CDR1 and CDR2: SQVTM, ANQGSEA. CDR3 in amino acids: CSVSSSGSYEQYF. The CDR3 nucleotides read TGCAGCGTTTCCTCGTCCGGCTCCTACGAGCAGTACTTC.

This chain joins TRBV11-2 and TRBJ2-7; 8 nucleotides line up with TRBD2. The CDR3 loop spans 16 amino acids. Germline V gives CDR1 SGHAT, CDR2 FQNNGV. With V trimmed by 1 base and J by 0 bases, 5 bases remained unmatched. The CDR3 protein is CASSLVASGFSYEQYF. The CDR3 DNA reads TGTGCCAGCAGCTTAGTAGCTAGCGGGTTCTCCTACGAGCAGTACTTC.

In this sample, this clone turned up once. The chain combines TRBV7-2 with TRBJ2-1, with 10 bases fitting TRBD2. The junction had 8 bases not matched to a gene; V was cut back by 5 bases and J by 7 bases. The CDR3 runs to 15 residues. The V gene's germline CDR1 is SGHTA and CDR2 FQGNSA. CDR3 sequence (DNA): TGTGCCAGCAGCCCCAGGACTAGCGGAGGGAATGAGCAGTTCTTC. Its translation: CASSPRTSGGNEQFF.

The rearrangement joins TRBV9 to TRBJ1-4, with TRBD1 identical over 7 bases. The CDR3 consists of 15 residues. From germline, CDR1 is SGDLS and CDR2 YYNGEE. V dropped 0 bases and J dropped 6; count of bases not matched to a gene: 5. This CDR3 reads CASSVDFQGDEKLFF. In nucleotides, the CDR3 is TGTGCCAGCAGCGTAGATTTCCAGGGGGATGAAAAACTGTTTTTT.

The rearrangement joins TRBV5-8 to TRBJ2-7, with D perhaps matching TRBD2 (6 bases). There are 14 residues in the CDR3. Per the germline V gene, CDR1 is SGHTS and CDR2 is YDEGEE. The germline V and J ends were trimmed by 1 base and 4 bases, with 12 bases remaining between them. The DNA of the CDR3 is TGTGCCAGCAGCTTGTTTGTGGGAGGATACGAGCAGTACTTC. Translated, it gives CASSLFVGGYEQYF. The full variable domain, with the rest looked up from reference TRBV5-8 and TRBJ2-7, is EAGVTQSPTHLIKTRGQQATLRCSPISGHTSVYWYQQALGLGLQFLLWYDEGEERNRGNFPPRFSGRQFPNYSSELNVNALELEDSALYLCASSLFVGGYEQYFGPGTRLTVT.

The V gene is TRBV7-9, the J gene TRBJ2-7; the match to TRBD2 covers 12 bases. This CDR3 region has 17 residues. Germline lookup yields CDR1 SEHNR and CDR2 FQNEAQ (reference sequence). J was trimmed by 2 bases and V by 2 bases; bases with no gene match: 7. The CDR3 is CASSLSTSGRSTYEQYF. CDR3 bases: TGTGCCAGCAGCTTATCTACTAGCGGGAGGTCTACCTACGAGCAGTACTTC.

The chain is built from TRBV7-2 and TRBJ2-5, with 7 positions matching TRBD2. Germline V gene lookup returns CDR1 SGHTA and CDR2 FQGNSA. With 1 base clipped from V and 5 bases from J, the junction kept 4 bases outside the gene matches. The CDR3 contains 14 residues. CDR3 in amino acids: CASSLGGSGETQYF. The CDR3 region has the DNA TGTGCCAGCAGCTTAGGCGGGAGCGGGGAGACCCAGTACTTC.

J is TRBJ2-7 and V is TRBV11-3; 9 nucleotides line up with TRBD2. The trim removed 2 bases at V and 3 bases at J, leaving 20 bases unmatched. The germline CDR1 and CDR2 sequences are SGHNT and YENEEA. The CDR3 totals 20 residues. The CDR3 is CASSLTKVPSGTDIFYEQYF. CDR3 coding DNA: TGTGCCAGCAGCTTAACTAAGGTCCCTAGCGGGACGGACATTTTCTACGAGCAGTACTTC.

The gene calls are TRBV5-5 and TRBJ1-4; the D gene is possibly TRBD1 (5 bases). The CDR3 is made up of 18 amino acids. With 0 bases removed from V and 0 bases from J, the gap between germline ends came to 15 bases. CDR1 SGHKS and CDR2 YYEKEE come from the germline V gene (reference sequence). CDR3 loop: CASSLAGRPGATNEKLFF. The CDR3 DNA is TGTGCCAGCAGCTTGGCCGGGCGTCCGGGGGCAACTAATGAAAAACTGTTTTTT.

The chain couples TRBV4-2 to TRBJ2-1; TRBD2 aligns across 8 bases. The CDR3 covers 15 residues. Trimming took 0 bases from V and 12 from J; bases not matched to a gene: 10. Germline CDR1 is LGHNA and CDR2 is YNFKEQ. The CDR3 coding sequence is TGTGCCAGCAGCCAAGATATGGGACTAGGCTCAAGGCAGTTCTTC. It is translated as CASSQDMGLGSRQFF.

The chain combines TRBV6-4 with TRBJ1-2; 8 positions agree with TRBD1. The CDR3 spans 16 residues. V dropped 2 bases and J dropped 6; count of bases not matched to a gene: 11. The germline V gene encodes CDR1 MRHNA and CDR2 SNTAGT. As DNA, the CDR3 is TGTGCCAGCAGTGACGGTGGACAGGGAGGCCTCCATGGCTACACCTTC. Translated: CASSDGGQGGLHGYTF.

The chain carries TRBV11-2 and TRBJ2-5; 11 bases map to TRBD2. The ends lost 0 bases at V and 4 bases at J; junction bases unmatched: 4. The CDR3 sequence is 16 residues long. Germline CDR1 is SGHAT and CDR2 is FQNNGV. The CDR3: CASSLEASGRRETQYF. The DNA for the CDR3 is TGTGCCAGCAGCTTAGAGGCTAGCGGGAGGCGAGAGACCCAGTACTTC.

The chain combines TRBV29-1 with TRBJ2-2, with D possibly TRBD1 on 6 matching bases. The CDR3 sequence is 13 residues long. V was trimmed by 4 bases and J by 5 bases, leaving 11 bases between them. CDR1 and CDR2 from the germline V gene are SQVTM and ANQGSEA. In DNA form, the CDR3 reads TGCAGCGTTGTACAGGGCGGGACCGGGGAGCTGTTTTTT. It specifies CSVVQGGTGELFF.

The chain employs TRBV9 and TRBJ1-5; TRBD1 is a possible D gene (6 bases). V was pared by 3 bases and J by 8 bases, with 9 bases between. The CDR3 has 12 amino acids. Germline V gene lookup returns CDR1 SGDLS and CDR2 YYNGEE. CDR3 residues: CASSGEGEPQHF. CDR3 DNA sequence: TGTGCCAGCAGCGGAGAGGGGGAGCCCCAGCATTTT.

This clone was found once. The chain carries TRBV6-6 and TRBJ1-4, with D perhaps matching TRBD1 (5 bases). This CDR3 region has 15 residues. The germline CDR1 and CDR2 sequences are MNHNY and SVGAGI (reference sequence). V lost 6 bases and J 5 bases, leaving 16 bases between the germline ends. The CDR3 DNA follows: TGTGCCAGCAGGGACGGACACCTACCAAATGAAAAACTGTTTTTT. It encodes CASRDGHLPNEKLFF.

The J gene is TRBJ2-7, the V gene TRBV5-1; 11 bases agree with TRBD2. Germline assignment: CDR1 SGHRS and CDR2 YFSETQ. V lost 4 bases and J lost 2; bases outside the gene matches: 8. The length of the CDR3 is 16 residues. The CDR3 reads CASSGKTSGTPYEQYF. The CDR3 DNA reads as TGCGCCAGCAGCGGAAAGACTAGCGGGACGCCCTACGAGCAGTACTTC.

This clone was recorded once. V usage is TRBV28 and J usage is TRBJ1-2; no definite D call. The CDR3 spans 12 residues. Germline CDR1 is MDHEN and CDR2 is SYDVKM. CDR3 amino acids: CASGSMNYGYTF. DNA of the CDR3: TGTGCTTCGGGGTCTATGAACTATGGCTACACCTTC.

J is TRBJ2-5 and V is TRBV7-2; D may be TRBD2 (5 bases). V lost 5 bases and J lost 3, with 16 bases in between. CDR3 length: 15 amino acids. Germline V CDR1 and CDR2: SGHTA, FQGNSA. The CDR3 region has the DNA TGTGCCAGCAGCCGAGGGTGGCTGGATGAAGAGACCCAGTACTTC. Translation: CASSRGWLDEETQYF.

This clone was counted once. V and J are TRBV7-9 and TRBJ2-5, with TRBD1 matching 8 bases. The CDR3 contains 15 residues. The junction had 10 bases not matched to a gene; V was cut back by 4 bases and J by 6 bases. The germline V gene encodes CDR1 SEHNR and CDR2 FQNEAQ (reference sequence). In DNA, the CDR3 is TGTGCCAGCAGCTCGGCCGACAGGGGTGGGAAGACCCAGTACTTC. The encoded protein is CASSSADRGGKTQYF.

A single count supports this clone. This chain connects TRBV18 to TRBJ2-3; TRBD2 is a possible D gene (6 bases). Germline CDR1 is KGHSH and CDR2 is LQKENI. V was trimmed by 6 bases and J by 6 bases, leaving 13 bases between them. The CDR3 contains 13 residues. Here the CDR3 reads CASSPGLADTQYF. DNA of the CDR3: TGTGCCAGCTCCCCGGGGCTAGCGGATACGCAGTATTTT.